The rows below give T cell receptor beta chains drawn from one sample of a study of T cell responses to AZD1222 COVID-19 vaccine. The repertoire was sequenced with immunoSEQ multiplex PCR; TCRdb's copy has only in-frame clones and lacks some. The repertoire holds 200,000 to 250,000 clones, 94% seen once, with approximately 1.5% in the top ten. Sequences were derived from peripheral blood, sampled 28 days after the second dose of the MenACWY control vaccine. Receptors were obtained from an adult who received the MenACWY meningococcal vaccine as a control. The CDR3 runs from the conserved cysteine through the conserved F or W. The order of the fields is V gene, D gene, J gene, clone size, CDR3 DNA, CDR3 protein. A D gene is named only where the DNA matches it firmly. Clone size, where shown, is once, few, many, or a class for clones that have expanded.

V gene: TRBV28
D gene: .
J gene: TRBJ1-3
clone size: .
CDR3 DNA: TGTGCCAGCAGCACAACTGGAAACACCATATATTTT
CDR3 protein: CASSTTGNTIYF

V gene: TRBV10-3
D gene: .
J gene: TRBJ1-1
clone size: .
CDR3 DNA: TGTGCCATCAGTGACGGGACTCGGCATCCTCGGGCTTTCTTT
CDR3 protein: CAISDGTRHPRAFF

V gene: TRBV10-3
D gene: TRBD1
J gene: TRBJ2-7
clone size: .
CDR3 DNA: TGTGCCATCACTCCACAGGGGAAATTCGCCGAGCAGTACTTC
CDR3 protein: CAITPQGKFAEQYF

V gene: TRBV30
D gene: TRBD1
J gene: TRBJ1-1
clone size: .
CDR3 DNA: TGTGCCTGGAGTGGAATTGGGACAGCCAACGAAGAAGCTTTCTTT
CDR3 protein: CAWSGIGTANEEAFF

V gene: TRBV30
D gene: .
J gene: TRBJ2-3
clone size: .
CDR3 DNA: TGTGCCTGGCGGGCGAGCACAGATACGCAGTATTTT
CDR3 protein: CAWRASTDTQYF

V gene: TRBV27
D gene: TRBD1
J gene: TRBJ2-7
clone size: once
CDR3 DNA: TGTGCCAGCGCCCAGTGGGGGACAGGACCCTCCTACGAGCAGTACTTC
CDR3 protein: CASAQWGTGPSYEQYF

V gene: TRBV29-1
D gene: TRBD1
J gene: TRBJ2-7
clone size: .
CDR3 DNA: TGCAGCGTTGGGGGCGGGACAGGGACCTACGAGCAGTACTTC
CDR3 protein: CSVGGGTGTYEQYF

V gene: TRBV7-8
D gene: .
J gene: TRBJ1-2
clone size: .
CDR3 DNA: TGTGCCAGCAGCAAGGACCTCAACTATGGCTACACCTTC
CDR3 protein: CASSKDLNYGYTF

V gene: TRBV28
D gene: TRBD1
J gene: TRBJ1-2
clone size: once
CDR3 DNA: TGTGCCAGCAGTCGCCTTTTTTCGACAGGGAACTATGGCTACACCTTC
CDR3 protein: CASSRLFSTGNYGYTF

V gene: TRBV5-4
D gene: TRBD1
J gene: TRBJ1-2
clone size: .
CDR3 DNA: TGTGCCAGCAGCCCAGTACAGGGGCTGAACTATGGCTACACCTTC
CDR3 protein: CASSPVQGLNYGYTF

V gene: TRBV6-5
D gene: .
J gene: TRBJ1-5
clone size: .
CDR3 DNA: TGTGCCAGCAGGGTTTGGGGGGGCAATCAGCCCCAGCATTTT
CDR3 protein: CASRVWGGNQPQHF

V gene: TRBV7-9
D gene: TRBD1
J gene: TRBJ2-7
clone size: .
CDR3 DNA: TGTGCCAGCAGCTCGCGACAGGGTATCGAGCAGTACTTC
CDR3 protein: CASSSRQGIEQYF

V gene: TRBV28
D gene: .
J gene: TRBJ2-2
clone size: .
CDR3 DNA: TGTGCCAGCAGCTCTCGAGTGGCCGGGGAGCTGTTTTTT
CDR3 protein: CASSSRVAGELFF

V gene: TRBV24-1
D gene: TRBD1
J gene: TRBJ2-5
clone size: .
CDR3 DNA: TGTGCCACCAGTGGGGGGACAGGGGCGACTATGTACTTC
CDR3 protein: CATSGGTGATMYF

V gene: TRBV29-1
D gene: .
J gene: TRBJ2-7
clone size: .
CDR3 DNA: TGCAGCGTTGATCTTCAGGGCGGCTACGAGCAGTACTTC
CDR3 protein: CSVDLQGGYEQYF

V gene: TRBV5-1
D gene: TRBD2
J gene: TRBJ2-7
clone size: .
CDR3 DNA: TGCGCCAGCACCTCAGTAGCGGGAGAGTACGAGCAGTACTTC
CDR3 protein: CASTSVAGEYEQYF

V gene: TRBV7-2
D gene: .
J gene: TRBJ2-2
clone size: .
CDR3 DNA: TGTGCCAGCAGCCCCCTAGCGTCCCCAGGAACCGGGGAGCTGTTTTTT
CDR3 protein: CASSPLASPGTGELFF

V gene: TRBV5-1
D gene: TRBD2
J gene: TRBJ2-7
clone size: .
CDR3 DNA: TGCGCCAGCAGCTTGGCCGATCGGGGGGAGGACGAGCAGTACTTC
CDR3 protein: CASSLADRGEDEQYF

V gene: TRBV7-3
D gene: .
J gene: TRBJ2-1
clone size: .
CDR3 DNA: TGTGCCAGCAGCGGCGAGTGGGCCTCCTACAATGAGCAGTTCTTC
CDR3 protein: CASSGEWASYNEQFF

V gene: TRBV19
D gene: TRBD2
J gene: TRBJ2-7
clone size: .
CDR3 DNA: TGTGCCAGTAGTATTGCGGGTTTGACTAGCGGATACGAGCAGTACTTC
CDR3 protein: CASSIAGLTSGYEQYF

V gene: TRBV9
D gene: TRBD1
J gene: TRBJ1-5
clone size: .
CDR3 DNA: TGTGCCAGCAGCCCGGGACAGGGGAGCACTCAGGATCAGCCCCAGCATTTT
CDR3 protein: CASSPGQGSTQDQPQHF

V gene: TRBV13
D gene: TRBD1
J gene: TRBJ1-1
clone size: .
CDR3 DNA: TGTGCCAGCAGCCCGGGACAGGGGGGACCGAAGATGAACACTGAAGCTTTCTTT
CDR3 protein: CASSPGQGGPKMNTEAFF

V gene: TRBV4-1
D gene: TRBD1
J gene: TRBJ2-1
clone size: .
CDR3 DNA: TGCGCCAGCAGCCAACAGGGGGTTGAGCAGTTCTTC
CDR3 protein: CASSQQGVEQFF

V gene: TRBV6-6
D gene: .
J gene: TRBJ1-6
clone size: .
CDR3 DNA: TGTGCCAGCGCCGTTTATGGGGGCGCGGATTCACCCCTCCACTTT
CDR3 protein: CASAVYGGADSPLHF

V gene: TRBV2
D gene: TRBD1
J gene: TRBJ1-6
clone size: .
CDR3 DNA: TGTGCCAGCAGTGGGGGACAGGGAGGGTCACCCCTCCACTTT
CDR3 protein: CASSGGQGGSPLHF

V gene: TRBV7-9
D gene: .
J gene: TRBJ2-1
clone size: .
CDR3 DNA: TGTGCCAGCAGCTTAGGTAGCTACAATGAGCAGTTCTTC
CDR3 protein: CASSLGSYNEQFF

V gene: TRBV7-6
D gene: TRBD1
J gene: TRBJ2-2
clone size: once
CDR3 DNA: TGTGCCAGCAGAGTAGGGACAGGGAGTAGTACCGGGGAGCTGTTTTTT
CDR3 protein: CASRVGTGSSTGELFF

V gene: TRBV11-2
D gene: .
J gene: TRBJ1-1
clone size: .
CDR3 DNA: TGTGCCAGCAGCTTATTGGGGGGTTTTAGCACTGAAGCTTTCTTT
CDR3 protein: CASSLLGGFSTEAFF

V gene: TRBV30
D gene: .
J gene: TRBJ1-3
clone size: .
CDR3 DNA: TGTGCCTGGAGGGGTACTGGAAACACCATATATTTT
CDR3 protein: CAWRGTGNTIYF

V gene: TRBV19
D gene: .
J gene: TRBJ2-7
clone size: .
CDR3 DNA: TGTGCCAGTAGTATTGCGGGTAGCGAGCAGTACTTC
CDR3 protein: CASSIAGSEQYF

V gene: TRBV5-1
D gene: TRBD2
J gene: TRBJ2-4
clone size: .
CDR3 DNA: TGCGCCAGCAGCCCGGACACTTCGGGGGGTAACATTCAGTACTTC
CDR3 protein: CASSPDTSGGNIQYF

V gene: TRBV5-6
D gene: .
J gene: TRBJ2-1
clone size: .
CDR3 DNA: TGTGCCAGCAGCTTTCTAGATCTGAGAAATAATGAGCAGTTCTTC
CDR3 protein: CASSFLDLRNNEQFF

V gene: TRBV29-1
D gene: .
J gene: TRBJ2-7
clone size: .
CDR3 DNA: TGCAGCGTTGGGAAGGGGTACGAGCAGTACTTC
CDR3 protein: CSVGKGYEQYF

V gene: TRBV28
D gene: .
J gene: TRBJ2-2
clone size: .
CDR3 DNA: TGTGCCAGCAGCCAGGCCGGTGGGCGAATGACCGGGGAGCTGTTTTTT
CDR3 protein: CASSQAGGRMTGELFF

V gene: TRBV7-2
D gene: .
J gene: TRBJ2-5
clone size: .
CDR3 DNA: TGTGCCAGCAGTCAGGGAGGAGAGACCCAGTACTTC
CDR3 protein: CASSQGGETQYF

V gene: TRBV4-3
D gene: TRBD1
J gene: TRBJ1-2
clone size: .
CDR3 DNA: TGCGCCAGCAGCCAAGATCACCGGGCAGGGGGGAACTATGGCTACACCTTC
CDR3 protein: CASSQDHRAGGNYGYTF

V gene: TRBV28
D gene: .
J gene: TRBJ1-5
clone size: .
CDR3 DNA: TGTGCCAGCAGTTCCGGTCAGCCCCAGCATTTT
CDR3 protein: CASSSGQPQHF

V gene: TRBV7-3
D gene: .
J gene: TRBJ2-2
clone size: .
CDR3 DNA: TGTGCCAGCAAGAGGGGTCGTAACACCGGGGAGCTGTTTTTT
CDR3 protein: CASKRGRNTGELFF

V gene: TRBV19
D gene: .
J gene: TRBJ2-7
clone size: .
CDR3 DNA: TGTGCCAGTAGTAGGGACATAGCCTACGAGCAGTACTTC
CDR3 protein: CASSRDIAYEQYF

V gene: TRBV12-3/TRBV12-4
D gene: .
J gene: TRBJ1-1
clone size: .
CDR3 DNA: TGTGCCAGCAGTTTAGAAGGTAATGAAGCTTTCTTT
CDR3 protein: CASSLEGNEAFF

V gene: TRBV7-9
D gene: .
J gene: TRBJ1-2
clone size: .
CDR3 DNA: TGTGCCAGCAGCTTAGAGCAGGGTGGCTATGGCTACACCTTC
CDR3 protein: CASSLEQGGYGYTF

V gene: TRBV7-9
D gene: TRBD1
J gene: TRBJ2-5
clone size: .
CDR3 DNA: TGTGCCATCCCCGGGACAGGGGTGGGGGAGACCCAGTACTTC
CDR3 protein: CAIPGTGVGETQYF

V gene: TRBV7-2
D gene: .
J gene: TRBJ2-2
clone size: .
CDR3 DNA: TGTGCCAGCAGCTTAGTCTCCGGTAACACCGGGGAGCTGTTTTTT
CDR3 protein: CASSLVSGNTGELFF

V gene: TRBV27
D gene: TRBD2
J gene: TRBJ2-1
clone size: .
CDR3 DNA: TGTGCCAGCAGTTTCTCTAGCGGGAGGGCCCGTTCCCCCCCAGCCTACAATGAGCAGTTCTTC
CDR3 protein: CASSFSSGRARSPPAYNEQFF

V gene: TRBV5-4
D gene: TRBD1
J gene: TRBJ2-7
clone size: .
CDR3 DNA: TGTGCCACTTCACAGGGACAGGGTCTTTTCTACGAGCAGTACTTC
CDR3 protein: CATSQGQGLFYEQYF

V gene: TRBV5-6
D gene: .
J gene: TRBJ2-7
clone size: .
CDR3 DNA: TGTGCCAGCCTACGGGAGAGGGACGAGCAGTACTTC
CDR3 protein: CASLRERDEQYF

V gene: TRBV18
D gene: .
J gene: TRBJ1-1
clone size: .
CDR3 DNA: TGTGCCAGCTCACCACCGTGGTTGAACACTGAAGCTTTCTTT
CDR3 protein: CASSPPWLNTEAFF

V gene: TRBV27
D gene: .
J gene: TRBJ2-2
clone size: .
CDR3 DNA: TGTGCCAGCAGGCCGGGCACCGGGGAGCTGTTTTTT
CDR3 protein: CASRPGTGELFF

V gene: TRBV5-1
D gene: .
J gene: TRBJ2-2
clone size: .
CDR3 DNA: TGCGCCAGCAGCTTGGCATCTTCCCCCGGGGAGCTGTTTTTT
CDR3 protein: CASSLASSPGELFF

V gene: TRBV3-1/TRBV3-2
D gene: TRBD2
J gene: TRBJ2-5
clone size: .
CDR3 DNA: TGTGCCAGCAGTGTAGCGGGGGGGCCGGAGACCCAGTACTTC
CDR3 protein: CASSVAGGPETQYF

V gene: TRBV7-2
D gene: .
J gene: TRBJ2-7
clone size: .
CDR3 DNA: TGTGCCAGCAGCTTAGAGGCTTACGAGCAGTACTTC
CDR3 protein: CASSLEAYEQYF

V gene: TRBV6-5
D gene: .
J gene: TRBJ2-7
clone size: .
CDR3 DNA: TGTGCCAGCAGTTACTCGTTCAGGGAGGTATCCTACGAGCAGTACTTC
CDR3 protein: CASSYSFREVSYEQYF

V gene: TRBV6-1
D gene: .
J gene: TRBJ2-1
clone size: few
CDR3 DNA: TGTGCCAGCAGTGAAGGACTAGACTCCTACAATGAGCAGTTCTTC
CDR3 protein: CASSEGLDSYNEQFF

V gene: TRBV3-1/TRBV3-2
D gene: TRBD2
J gene: TRBJ2-5
clone size: .
CDR3 DNA: TGTGCCAGCAGCCAAGAGACCGGTTCGGGACTACCACATACCCAAGAGACCCAGTACTTC
CDR3 protein: CASSQETGSGLPHTQETQYF